Given below is one TCR beta chain in context. The antigen is not known. This specimen belongs to a study of shared clonotypes between healthy human individuals. Looking at the study overall: Per-donor plates numbered three CD4 naive, three CD4 memory, two CD8 naive and one CD8 memory.

Trimming left V 5 bases short and J 4 bases short, with 17 bases between. This CDR3 is 15 amino acids long. The germline V gene has CDR1 SEHNR and CDR2 FQNEAQ (reference sequence). The study's findings and limits: Naive CD4 clonotype sharing across a few donors was 4.5% to 6%.

Using immunoSEQ multiplex PCR, the repertoire was profiled, and TCRdb retains in-frame clones only, with some absent. The sample shows 2 million to 3 million clones, approximately 93% of them seen only once. The clonotype was recovered from a man aged 18 to 30 in good health. Some clones in this sample may be carry-over from other donors' samples. The sample comprised naive CD4+ T cells from PBMCs. Noted subset: CD45RA+ positively selected. The chain combines TRBV7-9 with TRBJ1-2; D uncertain. The CDR3 coding sequence is TGTGCCAGCAGCCCTCATGGGCGGGAGATCTATGGCTACACCTTC. Translation: CASSPHGREIYGYTF.